This TCR beta chain appears in the sequencing data of a study of beta chain features in type 1 diabetes. In the study overall: Cells sorted and examined across all samples totaled 85 million to 130 million.

This clone has just a few counts. Its antigen remains unknown. As every portion of the isolated RNA was reverse transcribed, the sequencing read expressed TCRB transcripts. Profiling relied on immunoSEQ multiplex PCR, and the TCRdb table lists in-frame clones only, not all of them. This sample carries 600,000 to 750,000 clones, around 12% of them seen once, and the ten largest clones take approximately 0.11%. The germline V gene encodes CDR1 MDHEN and CDR2 SYDVKM. This CDR3 is 12 amino acids long. V was clipped by 7 bases and J by 8 bases; unmatched bases: 4. General observations from the study: Type 1 diabetes patients showed a moderate but significant shortening of TCRB CDR3s in all four CD4+ subsets.

Sequenced: naive CD4+ T cells from blood. The TCR sequence derives from a man aged 25-45 years with type 1 diabetes. The V and J genes are TRBV28 and TRBJ1-2; 10 bases agree with TRBD1. In DNA form, the CDR3 reads TGTGCCAGCACCCGACAGGGGGCCGGCTACACCTTC. As protein: CASTRQGAGYTF.